Below, 29 T cell receptor beta chains from the same sample are listed, as sequenced in a study. TCRdb used MiXCR to reprocess the reads, holding one entry per CDR3 protein. The sample lists more than 350 distinct CDR3 sequences, approximately 32% occurring once. Sample: CD8+ T cells (not recorded whether cultured). These receptors all come from a male donor.

This clonotype was counted once. One end of the junction does not line up with germline, which may come from a read error. The rearrangement links TRBV19 to TRBJ2-7, with D unresolved. Germline-derived CDR1 and CDR2 are LNHDA and SQIVND (reference sequence). This CDR3 has 13 amino acids. CDR3 residues: CASSIRASYEQHF. CDR3 bases: TGTGCCAGTAGTATAAGAGCCTCCTACGAGCAGCACTTC.

The rearrangement joins TRBV19 to TRBJ2-7; D may be TRBD1 (5 bases). Germline lookup yields CDR1 LNHDA and CDR2 SQIVND (reference sequence). V lost 5 bases to trimming and J lost 4 bases, with 12 bases between them. The CDR3 covers 13 residues. CDR3 bases: TGTGCCAGTAGTGTCAGGGCCTCGTACGAGCAGTACTTC. This gives the protein CASSVRASYEQYF. The full variable domain, rest sourced from reference TRBV19 and TRBJ2-7, is DGGITQSPKYLFRKEGQNVTLSCEQNLNHDAMYWYRQDPGQGLRLIYYSQIVNDFQKGDIAEGYSVSREKKESFPLTVTSAQKNPTAFYLCASSVRASYEQYFGPGTRLTVT.

This clonotype is judged medium-sized. The chain carries TRBV19 and TRBJ2-4; D is undetermined. With 3 bases removed from V and 1 base from J, the gap between germline ends came to 7 bases. Germline V gives CDR1 LNHDA, CDR2 SQIVND (reference sequence). The CDR3 has 14 residues. In DNA form, the CDR3 reads TGTGCCAGTAGTATCTCTACTGCCAAAAACATTCAGTACTTC. This gives the protein CASSISTAKNIQYF.

Within the sample, this clonotype is medium-sized (0.01 to 0.1%). The V gene is TRBV9, the J gene TRBJ2-3; possibly TRBD1 or TRBD2 for D (5 bases each). CDR3 length equals 15 residues. The ends were cut back, 0 bases at V and 3 bases at J, with 11 bases in the middle. In germline, CDR1 is SGDLS, CDR2 YYNGEE. CDR3 in DNA: TGTGCCAGCAGCGTAGAGGGGACGGTAACAGATACGCAGTATTTT. Translated: CASSVEGTVTDTQYF.

Turning to this clonotype: Just one base apart from a much larger clone, this may be a read error. V gene TRBV7-9 combines with J gene TRBJ2-1; D is possibly TRBD2 (6 bases). Germline V gene data show CDR1 as SEHNR and CDR2 as FQNEAQ (reference sequence). This CDR3 contains 12 residues. The CDR3 spells CVSSEGTNEQFF. DNA for the CDR3: TGTGTCAGCTCGGAGGGGACCAATGAGCAGTTCTTC.

The chain links TRBV28 to TRBJ2-5; D assignment may be TRBD1 or TRBD2 (5 bases each). Germline V lookup: CDR1 MDHEN, CDR2 SYDVKM. V lost 1 base to trimming and J lost 4 bases, with 10 bases between them. The CDR3 extends over 14 amino acids. As DNA, the CDR3 is TGTGCCAGCAGTTTATTTCGGGGCCCAGAGACCCAGTACTTC. Residues: CASSLFRGPETQYF. The full variable domain, rest sourced from reference TRBV28 and TRBJ2-5, is DVKVTQSSRYLVKRTGEKVFLECVQDMDHENMFWYRQDPGLGLRLIYFSYDVKMKEKGDIPEGYSVSREKKERFSLILESASTNQTSMYLCASSLFRGPETQYFGPGTRLLVL.

Details on this clonotype: Possible read error: a much larger clone is one base away. The CDR3 region is CASRGDVSFRELFF. The CDR3 nucleotides read TGTGCCAGCAGGGGGGACGTGTCCTTTCGGGAGCTGTTTTTT. This chain uses TRBV2 with TRBJ2-2, with D tentatively TRBD1 or TRBD2 (5 bases each). Trimming pared 6 bases from V and 9 bases from J, leaving 17 bases between. Germline CDR1 is SNHLY and CDR2 is FYNNEI. The CDR3 is made up of 14 amino acids.

The chain joins TRBV19 to TRBJ1-2, with unresolved D. V was trimmed by 1 base and J by 4 bases, leaving 4 bases between them. CDR1 and CDR2 (germline): LNHDA, SQIVND (reference sequence). The length of the CDR3 is 12 residues. In DNA form, the CDR3 reads TGTGCCAGTAGTATAGGATGCTATGGCTACACCTTC. Amino acid sequence: CASSIGCYGYTF.

On this clonotype itself: A read error may explain this, as a much larger clone is one base away. J is TRBJ1-5 and V is TRBV19; D is undetermined. Per germline, CDR1 LNHDA and CDR2 SQIVND (reference sequence). The CDR3 spans 13 residues. The DNA of the CDR3 is TGTGCCAGTAGTATCCTCAGCAATCAGCACCAGCATTTT. Amino acids: CASSILSNQHQHF.

By sample share, this clonotype is medium-sized. The chain links TRBV10-2 to TRBJ2-7; D call uncertain. The CDR3 has 13 residues. Germline V gene data show CDR1 as WSHSY and CDR2 as SAAADI. The germline V and J ends were trimmed by 6 bases and 2 bases, with 11 bases remaining between them. The chain's CDR3 is CASRDSNTYEQYF. The CDR3, as DNA: TGCGCCAGCAGGGATTCGAACACCTACGAGCAGTACTTC.

As regards this clonotype: One end of the junction varies from germline; a read error may be responsible. As DNA, the CDR3 is TGTGCCTGTAGTATTAGGTCGGGGTACGAGCAGTACTTC. Its protein is CACSIRSGYEQYF. J is TRBJ2-7 and V is TRBV19, with TRBD2 as a possible D gene (5 bases). This CDR3 is 13 amino acids long. The V gene's germline CDR1 is LNHDA and CDR2 SQIVND (reference sequence).

As regards this clonotype: It may be a read error: a sequence one base away is much more abundant. The J gene is TRBJ2-6, the V gene TRBV7-8, with D possibly being TRBD1 (5 bases). The length of the CDR3 is 17 residues. Germline lookup yields CDR1 SGHVS and CDR2 FQNEAQ. CDR3 protein: CASRFGTEGSGASVLTF. The CDR3 bases are TGTGCCAGCAGGTTCGGTACAGAAGGCTCTGGGGCCAGCGTCCTGACTTTC. The entire variable domain, with the rest obtained from reference TRBV7-8 and TRBJ2-6, is as follows: GAGVSQSPRYKVAKRGQDVALRCDPISGHVSLFWYQQALGQGPEFLTYFQNEAQLDKSGLPSDRFFAERPEGSVSTLKIQRTQQEDSAVYLCASRFGTEGSGASVLTFGAGSRLTVL.

This clonotype qualifies as medium-sized (0.01 to 0.1%). The V call is TRBV19, the J call TRBJ2-7, with D uncertain. Germline V gene sequence: CDR1 LNHDA, CDR2 SQIVND (reference sequence). V was trimmed by 3 bases and J by 7 bases, leaving 13 bases between them. The CDR3 is made up of 13 amino acids. In nucleotides, the CDR3 is TGTGCCAGTAGTATGAGACATTTGGAAGAGCAGTACTTC. As protein: CASSMRHLEEQYF. The whole variable domain, filled in from reference TRBV19 and TRBJ2-7, reads DGGITQSPKYLFRKEGQNVTLSCEQNLNHDAMYWYRQDPGQGLRLIYYSQIVNDFQKGDIAEGYSVSREKKESFPLTVTSAQKNPTAFYLCASSMRHLEEQYFGPGTRLTVT.

Only a few counts were recorded for this clonotype. CDR3 sequence (DNA): TGTGCCAGCAGCTTAGATCGGGCAGGGGGTTCCTACGAGCAGTACTTC. Protein sequence: CASSLDRAGGSYEQYF. V usage is TRBV11-2 and J usage is TRBJ2-7, with 7 bases fitting TRBD1. From germline, CDR1 is SGHAT and CDR2 FQNNGV. The CDR3 is 16 residues long. With 0 bases clipped from V and 1 base from J, the junction kept 6 bases outside the gene matches.

This clonotype showed up just once. The germline gene is not matched at one end of the junction; a read error may be the cause. This rearrangement joins TRBV19 to TRBJ2-7; D uncertain. Looked up from germline, CDR1 is LNHDA and CDR2 is SQIVND (reference sequence). CDR3 length equals 13 residues. CDR3 protein: CPSSIRSSYEQYF. DNA of the CDR3: TGTCCCAGTAGTATTCGGTCTTCCTACGAGCAGTACTTC.

About this clonotype: A read error is possible here, since a much larger clone lies one base away. The chain carries TRBV24-1 and TRBJ1-2; TRBD1 matches 7 bases. The CDR3 loop spans 15 amino acids. The V and J ends lost 0 bases and 6 bases, in that order; junction bases with no gene match: 6. Per germline, CDR1 KGHDR and CDR2 SFDVKD. The CDR3 DNA sequence: TGTGCCACCAGTGATTTGCCTACAGGGGCCCATGGCTACACCTTC. It is translated as CATSDLPTGAHGYTF.

This clonotype has a handful of counts. This chain connects TRBV5-1 to TRBJ2-7, with 10 bases aligning to TRBD2. CDR1 and CDR2 (germline): SGHRS, YFSETQ. The CDR3 totals 16 residues. V lost 5 bases, J lost 4 bases, and 12 bases stayed unmatched. This CDR3 reads CASRPSGSELIYEQYF. In nucleotides, the CDR3 is TGCGCCAGCAGGCCTAGCGGGAGTGAGTTGATTTACGAGCAGTACTTC.

This clonotype showed up just once. An end of the junction does not agree with germline; a read error may underlie this. This chain joins TRBV19 and TRBJ2-7; no firm D call. Germline CDR1 LNHDA, CDR2 SQIVND (reference sequence). CDR3 length equals 13 residues. The CDR3 nucleotides read TGTGCCAGTAGCATTCGAAGCCCCTACGAGAAGTACTTC. It is translated as CASSIRSPYEKYF.

Turning to this clonotype: This may be a read error: a much more frequent sequence differs by one nucleotide. J is TRBJ2-7 and V is TRBV19; a weak D match, TRBD2 (6 bases). Germline loops: CDR1 LNHDA, CDR2 SQIVND (reference sequence). Trimming removed 3 bases at V and 10 bases at J, with 16 bases between. The CDR3 has 13 residues. CDR3 sequence (DNA): TGTGCCAGTAGTATCCGAAGTTCTAGCGATCAGTACTTC. Translated, it gives CASSIRSSSDQYF.

This clonotype ranks as medium-sized. V usage is TRBV3-1 and J usage is TRBJ1-4, with 8 bases aligning to TRBD1. Germline lookup yields CDR1 LGHDT and CDR2 YNNKEL (reference sequence). With 3 bases clipped from V and 1 base from J, the junction kept 7 bases outside the gene matches. The CDR3 is made up of 17 amino acids. The CDR3 reads CASSHPGQGITNEKLFF. The CDR3 nucleotides read TGTGCCAGCAGCCATCCCGGACAGGGTATAACTAATGAAAAACTGTTTTTT.

Turning to this clonotype: A much larger clone is a single base away; this may be a read error. V usage is TRBV19 and J usage is TRBJ1-4; tentatively, D is TRBD1 (5 bases). The CDR3 contains 14 residues. CDR1 and CDR2 from the germline V gene are LNHDA and SQIVND (reference sequence). The CDR3 region has the DNA TGTGCCGGTAGTCCCAGGGCCGGTAATGAAAAACTGTTTTTT. Amino acids: CAGSPRAGNEKLFF.

This clonotype was detected a few times. One base away lies a much larger clone, so this may be a sequencing read error. J is TRBJ2-2 and V is TRBV19; D remains ambiguous. The germline gives CDR1 LNHDA, CDR2 SQIVND (reference sequence). The CDR3 totals 13 residues. CDR3 in DNA: TGTGTCAGTAGCATGCGTTCCACCGGGGAGCTGTTTTTT. Amino acid sequence: CVSSMRSTGELFF.

J is TRBJ2-7 and V is TRBV19; D gene uncertain. There are 13 residues in the CDR3. Germline CDR1 reads LNHDA; CDR2 reads SQIVND (reference sequence). Trimming removed 3 bases at V and 3 bases at J, with 9 bases between. This CDR3 reads CASSIRAGYEQYF. Written as DNA, the CDR3 is TGTGCCAGTAGTATTAGGGCAGGCTACGAGCAGTACTTC.

This clonotype was seen a few times. For the CDR3, the DNA is TGCGCCAGCAGCCCGCGCCTTAGGGGGGAGGGCCTCAATGAGCAGTTCTTC. This sequence encodes CASSPRLRGEGLNEQFF. This chain links TRBV5-1 with TRBJ2-1; possible D gene TRBD2, 7 bases. Trimming cost V 4 bases and J 6 bases, with 23 bases left between them. Germline values: CDR1 SGHRS, CDR2 YFSETQ. The CDR3 totals 17 residues.

As for this clonotype: A much larger clone differs from this one at a single base, so this may be a read error. V is TRBV19 and J is TRBJ2-2; D remains unclear. In germline, CDR1 is LNHDA, CDR2 SQIVND (reference sequence). With 6 bases removed from V and 4 bases from J, the gap between germline ends came to 9 bases. The CDR3 is 13 amino acids. CDR3 nucleotide sequence: TGTGCCAGTAGAATGCGTTCCACCGGGGAGCTGTTTTTT. This encodes CASRMRSTGELFF. Full variable domain (remainder filled in from reference TRBV19 and TRBJ2-2): DGGITQSPKYLFRKEGQNVTLSCEQNLNHDAMYWYRQDPGQGLRLIYYSQIVNDFQKGDIAEGYSVSREKKESFPLTVTSAQKNPTAFYLCASRMRSTGELFFGEGSRLTVL.

This chain joins TRBV27 and TRBJ1-2; a weak D match, TRBD1 (6 bases). Germline V CDR1 and CDR2: MNHEY, SMNVEV (reference sequence). V was clipped by 5 bases and J by 3 bases, with 10 bases between them. This CDR3 has 13 amino acids. This CDR3 is CASSLRQDYGYTF. CDR3 nucleotide sequence: TGTGCCAGCAGTCTCCGACAGGACTATGGCTACACCTTC.

This clonotype was counted between two and nine times. This may come from a read error, since a much larger clone is one base off. This chain connects TRBV6-5 to TRBJ2-5; 10 nucleotides line up with TRBD2. The CDR3 has 14 residues. Looked up from germline, CDR1 is MNHEY and CDR2 is SVGAGI. CDR3 protein: CAGSTTSGEETQYF. Written as DNA, the CDR3 is TGTGCCGGCAGTACCACTAGCGGGGAAGAGACCCAGTACTTC.

About this clonotype: Given a much more abundant clone one base away, this may be a read error. The chain joins TRBV19 to TRBJ1-5; D uncertain. Germline-derived CDR1 and CDR2 are LNHDA and SQIVND (reference sequence). The CDR3 is made up of 13 amino acids. Written as DNA, the CDR3 is TGTGCCAATAGTATCCTCAGCAATCAGCCCCAGCATTTT. Translating gives CANSILSNQPQHF.

This clonotype counts as hyperexpanded. The chain links TRBV19 to TRBJ1-1; D unclear. Trimming removed 6 bases at V and 6 bases at J, with 8 bases between. Germline CDR1 and CDR2: LNHDA and SQIVND (reference sequence). This CDR3 spans 11 amino acids. The chain's CDR3 is CASRSGAEAFF. For the CDR3, the DNA is TGTGCCAGTAGGTCGGGCGCTGAAGCTTTCTTT.